This T cell receptor beta chain was profiled in a study of T cell responses to AZD1222 COVID-19 vaccine. Trimming stripped 3 bases from V and 12 bases from J, with 16 bases between. This CDR3 comprises 13 residues. CDR1 is SGHRS, CDR2 YFSETQ, per germline. Both about-4-week and about-12-week second-dose recipients were combined. TCRdb keeps only in-frame clones here, not all; method: immunoSEQ multiplex PCR. This table holds about 150,000 clones, roughly 90% found once. Here the sequenced sample was peripheral blood, taken 28 days after the second AZD1222 dose. This TCR was recovered from an adult who received the AZD1222 COVID-19 vaccine. The chain links TRBV5-1 to TRBJ2-1, with D possibly being TRBD2 (5 bases). This CDR3 reads CASSSLPRGRQFF. The CDR3 bases are TGCGCCAGCAGCTCGCTTCCTAGAGGGAGGCAGTTCTTC.